Shown below are 9 T cell receptor beta chains from a single sample sequenced in a study of blood T cell repertoires in COVID-19. Produced via immunoSEQ multiplex PCR; TCRdb's table is partial and in-frame only. Among some 120,000 clones, just under 90% were seen once, and the ten largest hold 2% to 2.5%. The specimen sequenced was peripheral blood. These receptors were taken from a woman between 50 and 59 years old with acute or convalescent COVID-19.

V is TRBV12-3 or TRBV12-4 and J is TRBJ1-2; no reliable D call. The CDR3 covers 13 residues. The ends were cut back, 3 bases at V and 4 bases at J, with 9 bases in the middle. In DNA form, the CDR3 reads TGTGCCAGCAGTTTCGGGGTGAGCTATGGCTACACCTTC. It codes for CASSFGVSYGYTF.

The rearrangement uses TRBV18 and TRBJ1-3, with 7 bases aligning to TRBD1. CDR3 length: 17 residues. After removal of 3 bases from V and 0 bases from J, the junction contained 8 bases not matched to a gene. Germline V gene data show CDR1 as KGHSH and CDR2 as LQKENI. CDR3 coding DNA: TGTGCCAGCTCACCTGGGGACAGATCTTTCTCTGGAAACACCATATATTTT. It codes for CASSPGDRSFSGNTIYF.

The rearrangement links TRBV24-1 to TRBJ2-7; D may be TRBD2 (5 bases). Between the trimmed V and J ends, which lost 0 bases and 4 bases, there was a span of 6 bases. Germline lookup yields CDR1 KGHDR and CDR2 SFDVKD. This CDR3 has 13 residues. In DNA, the CDR3 is TGTGCCACCAGTGATTTGGAGGGATACGAGCAGTACTTC. Its translation: CATSDLEGYEQYF.

The rearrangement uses TRBV5-4 and TRBJ1-2, with TRBD1 matching over 9 bases. Germline loops: CDR1 SGHNT, CDR2 YYREEE (reference sequence). The junction had 8 bases not matched to a gene; V was cut back by 3 bases and J by 11 bases. This CDR3 has 13 residues. CDR3 nucleotide sequence: TGTGCCAGCAGCTCTGGGTGGACAGGGGAGTACACCTTC. Protein: CASSSGWTGEYTF.

The gene calls are TRBV7-9 and TRBJ1-2; tentatively, D is TRBD1 (5 bases). The V end was cut by 3 bases, the J end by 3 bases, with 8 bases between. Germline CDR1 and CDR2: SEHNR and FQNEAQ (reference sequence). The CDR3 has 13 amino acids. The CDR3 reads CASSFDSHYGYTF. As DNA, the CDR3 is TGTGCCAGCAGCTTTGACAGTCACTATGGCTACACCTTC.

This sequence joins TRBV30 and TRBJ2-3, with a tentative D call TRBD1 (5 bases). Germline V gene sequence: CDR1 GTSNPN, CDR2 SVGIG (reference sequence). This CDR3 has 14 amino acids. Trimming removed 0 bases at V and 1 base at J, with 8 bases between. CDR3 DNA: TGTGCCTGGAGTGTTGTAGGGGGCACAGATACGCAGTATTTT. Protein: CAWSVVGGTDTQYF.

The chain combines TRBV5-1 with TRBJ1-1, with 8 positions matching TRBD1. V shed 2 bases, J shed 4 bases, and the junction held 7 bases outside the gene matches. This CDR3 comprises 15 residues. The germline V gene encodes CDR1 SGHRS and CDR2 YFSETQ. CDR3 loop: CASSFTGGSGTEAFF. DNA for the CDR3: TGCGCCAGCAGCTTTACAGGGGGAAGTGGCACTGAAGCTTTCTTT.

The chain combines TRBV19 with TRBJ2-5; possible D gene TRBD2, 5 bases. Germline loops: CDR1 LNHDA, CDR2 SQIVND (reference sequence). This CDR3 has 14 residues. V shed 3 bases and J shed 0 bases, with 8 bases lying between them. The CDR3 reads CASSITRNQETQYF. Here the CDR3 DNA reads TGTGCCAGTAGTATCACTAGAAACCAAGAGACCCAGTACTTC.

The chain employs TRBV27 and TRBJ2-7, with TRBD1 matching over 10 bases. Per the germline V gene, CDR1 is MNHEY and CDR2 is SMNVEV (reference sequence). Trimming cost V 5 bases and J 4 bases; bases outside gene matches: 5. The CDR3 sequence is 14 residues long. The CDR3 reads CASSAGDRGYEQYF. The CDR3 DNA is TGTGCCAGCAGTGCTGGGGACAGGGGATACGAGCAGTACTTC.